Reported below is one TCR beta chain. As yet, its antigen is unknown. All CD3G-deficient patients showed autoimmunity, more severe in two. This entry belongs to a study of regulatory T cells. Findings of the study overall: Skewed V and J usage and few unique V-J pairs marked patient repertoires, most in Tregs. Hydrophobic residues at CDR3 positions 6 and 7 were enriched in conventional CD4+ T cells of CD3G-deficient patients.

Primers: 52 TRBV forward and 13 TRBJ reverse. Using immunoSEQ multiplex PCR, the repertoire was profiled, and TCRdb retains in-frame clones only, with some absent. The sample includes tens of thousands of clones, 93% of them seen just once. The sequence came from a child younger than 10 with CD3G deficiency. The sequenced sample was conventional CD4+ T cells sorted from blood.

The CDR3 spells CASRPTSTDTQYF. In DNA, the CDR3 is TGTGCCAGCAGACCCACTAGCACAGATACGCAGTATTTT. The chain couples TRBV28 to TRBJ2-3; no clear D gene. The germline V gene encodes CDR1 MDHEN and CDR2 SYDVKM. The CDR3 has 13 amino acids. V lost 6 bases and J 0 bases, leaving 7 bases between the germline ends.